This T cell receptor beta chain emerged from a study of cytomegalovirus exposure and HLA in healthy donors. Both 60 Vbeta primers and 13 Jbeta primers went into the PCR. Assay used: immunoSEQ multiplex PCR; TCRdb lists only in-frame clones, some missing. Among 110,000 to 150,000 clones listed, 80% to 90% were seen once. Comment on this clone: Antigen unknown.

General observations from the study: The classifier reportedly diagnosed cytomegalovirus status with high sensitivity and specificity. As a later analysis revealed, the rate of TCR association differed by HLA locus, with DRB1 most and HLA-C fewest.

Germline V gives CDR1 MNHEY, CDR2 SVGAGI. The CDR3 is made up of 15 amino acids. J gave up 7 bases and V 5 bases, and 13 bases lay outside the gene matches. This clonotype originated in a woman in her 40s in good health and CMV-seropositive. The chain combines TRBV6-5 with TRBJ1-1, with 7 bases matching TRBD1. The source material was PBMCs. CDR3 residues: CASSPRDSRKYEAFF. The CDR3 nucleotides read TGTGCCAGCAGTCCGCGGGACAGCCGAAAGTATGAAGCTTTCTTT.